This T cell receptor (beta chain) was identified during a study of identical twins. This clonotype turned up a few times. The antigen remains unidentified. The CDR3 has 15 amino acids. Trimming took 5 bases from V and 4 from J, leaving 17 bases between them. Germline V gene data show CDR1 as SEHNR and CDR2 as FQNEAQ (reference sequence). Whole-study results and caveats: Partial confounding of zero-insertion analyses by invariant MAIT and iNKT cells was possible. Insertions were reduced in abundant cord blood beta clonotypes but not in memory repertoires.

Unique molecular identifiers were present on the cDNA, which also gained a universal primer site by template switching. TCRdb passed the 5' RACE reads through MiXCR, listing each CDR3 protein once. This table holds hundreds of thousands of distinct CDR3 sequences, roughly 6% found once. V gene TRBV7-9 combines with J gene TRBJ2-5, with a possible D match to TRBD2 (6 bases). The sequenced sample consisted of naive T cells sorted from blood. The TCR was taken from a young man in good health. The CDR3 protein is CASSVRDWGGETQYF. DNA for the CDR3: TGTGCCAGCAGCGTCCGGGACTGGGGAGGAGAGACCCAGTACTTC.